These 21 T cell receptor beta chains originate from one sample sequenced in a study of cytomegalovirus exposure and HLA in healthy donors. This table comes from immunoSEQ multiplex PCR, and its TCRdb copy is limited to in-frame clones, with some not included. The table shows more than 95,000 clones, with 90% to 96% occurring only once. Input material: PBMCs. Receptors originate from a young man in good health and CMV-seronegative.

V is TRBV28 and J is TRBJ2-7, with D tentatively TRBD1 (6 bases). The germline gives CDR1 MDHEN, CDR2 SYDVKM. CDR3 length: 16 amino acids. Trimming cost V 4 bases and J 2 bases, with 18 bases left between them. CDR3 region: CASSSSKTGGAYEQYF. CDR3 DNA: TGTGCCAGCAGTTCATCCAAGACAGGTGGGGCCTACGAGCAGTACTTC.

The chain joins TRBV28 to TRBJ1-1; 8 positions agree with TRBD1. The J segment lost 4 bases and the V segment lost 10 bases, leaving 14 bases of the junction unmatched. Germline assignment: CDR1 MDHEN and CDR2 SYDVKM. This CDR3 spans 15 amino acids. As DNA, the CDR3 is TGTGCCATCAGGGACAGGCGAATTGGAGGCACTGAAGCTTTCTTT. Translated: CAIRDRRIGGTEAFF.

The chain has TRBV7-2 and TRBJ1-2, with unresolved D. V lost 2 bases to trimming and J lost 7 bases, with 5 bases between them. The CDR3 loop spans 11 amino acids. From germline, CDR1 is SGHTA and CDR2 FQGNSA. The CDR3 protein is CASSLYFGYTF. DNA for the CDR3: TGTGCCAGCAGCTTATATTTTGGCTACACCTTC.

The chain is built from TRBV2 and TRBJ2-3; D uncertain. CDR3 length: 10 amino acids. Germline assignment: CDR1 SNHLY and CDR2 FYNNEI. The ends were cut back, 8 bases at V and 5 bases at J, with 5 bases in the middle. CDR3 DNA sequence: TGTGCCAGCCTGAGAGATACGCAGTATTTT. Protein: CASLRDTQYF.

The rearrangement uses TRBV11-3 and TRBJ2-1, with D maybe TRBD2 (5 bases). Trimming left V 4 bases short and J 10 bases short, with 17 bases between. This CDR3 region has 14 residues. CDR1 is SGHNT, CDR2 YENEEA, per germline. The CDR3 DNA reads TGTGCCAGCAGCTACACTAGGGCGTTGGGGGAGCAGTTCTTC. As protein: CASSYTRALGEQFF.

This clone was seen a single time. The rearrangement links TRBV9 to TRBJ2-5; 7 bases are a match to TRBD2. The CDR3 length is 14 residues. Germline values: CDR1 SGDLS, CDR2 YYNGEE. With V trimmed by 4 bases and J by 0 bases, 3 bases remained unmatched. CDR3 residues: CASSFRGDQETQYF. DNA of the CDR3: TGTGCCAGCAGCTTTCGGGGGGACCAAGAGACCCAGTACTTC.

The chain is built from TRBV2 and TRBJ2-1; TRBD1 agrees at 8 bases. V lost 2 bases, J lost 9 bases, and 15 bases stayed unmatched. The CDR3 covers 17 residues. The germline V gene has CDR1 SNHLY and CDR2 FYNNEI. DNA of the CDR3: TGTGCCAGCAGTGAAAATAATAGACAGGGGTTAGAGGGTGAGCAGTTCTTC. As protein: CASSENNRQGLEGEQFF.

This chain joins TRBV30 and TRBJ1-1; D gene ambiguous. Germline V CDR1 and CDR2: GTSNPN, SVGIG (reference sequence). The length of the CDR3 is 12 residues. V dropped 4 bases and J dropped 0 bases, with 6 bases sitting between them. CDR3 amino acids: CAWNEMNTEAFF. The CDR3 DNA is TGTGCCTGGAACGAGATGAACACTGAAGCTTTCTTT.

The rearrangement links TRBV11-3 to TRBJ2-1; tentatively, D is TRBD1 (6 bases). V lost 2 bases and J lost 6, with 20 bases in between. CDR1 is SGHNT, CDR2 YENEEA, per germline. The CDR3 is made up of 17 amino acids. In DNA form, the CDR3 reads TGTGCCAGCAGCTTAAGCTTTCTGACAGGCGTTCCCAATGAGCAGTTCTTC. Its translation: CASSLSFLTGVPNEQFF.

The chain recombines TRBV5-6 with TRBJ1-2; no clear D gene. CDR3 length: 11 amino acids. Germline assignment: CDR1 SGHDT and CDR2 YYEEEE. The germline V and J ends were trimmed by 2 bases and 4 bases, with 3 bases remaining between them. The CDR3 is CASSFGYGYTF. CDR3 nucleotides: TGTGCCAGCAGCTTCGGCTATGGCTACACCTTC.

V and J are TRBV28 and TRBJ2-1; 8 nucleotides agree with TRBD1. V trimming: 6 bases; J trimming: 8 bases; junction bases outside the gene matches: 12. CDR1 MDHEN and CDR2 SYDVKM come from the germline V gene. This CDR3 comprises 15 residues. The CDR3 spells CASRSWTGLTYEQFF. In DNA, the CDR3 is TGTGCCAGCAGATCGTGGACAGGGCTTACGTATGAGCAGTTCTTC.

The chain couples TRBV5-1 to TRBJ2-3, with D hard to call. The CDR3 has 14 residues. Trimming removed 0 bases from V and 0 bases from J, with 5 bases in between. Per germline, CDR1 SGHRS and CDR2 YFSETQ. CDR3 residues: CASSLEESTDTQYF. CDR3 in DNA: TGCGCCAGCAGCTTGGAAGAGAGCACAGATACGCAGTATTTT.

CDR3 bases: TGTGCCAGCAGTATAGGACAGGGGACAGGGGCCTACGAGCAGTACTTC. This translates into CASSIGQGTGAYEQYF. The V and J genes are TRBV2 and TRBJ2-7; 10 bases match TRBD1. Germline CDR1 and CDR2: SNHLY and FYNNEI. The CDR3 is made up of 16 amino acids. Trimming removed 5 bases from V and 2 bases from J; junction bases left unmatched: 9.

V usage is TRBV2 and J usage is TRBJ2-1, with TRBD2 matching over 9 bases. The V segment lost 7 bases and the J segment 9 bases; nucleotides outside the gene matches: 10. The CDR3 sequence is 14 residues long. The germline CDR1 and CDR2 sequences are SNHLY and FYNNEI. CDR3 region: CASMRVAGEGEQFF. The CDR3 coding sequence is TGTGCCAGCATGAGGGTAGCGGGAGAAGGTGAGCAGTTCTTC.

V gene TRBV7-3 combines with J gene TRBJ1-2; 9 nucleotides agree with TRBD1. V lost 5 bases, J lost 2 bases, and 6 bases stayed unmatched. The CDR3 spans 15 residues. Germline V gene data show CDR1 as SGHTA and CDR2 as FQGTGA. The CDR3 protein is CASSPQGALNYGYTF. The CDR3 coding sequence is TGTGCCAGCAGCCCACAGGGGGCCTTAAACTATGGCTACACCTTC.

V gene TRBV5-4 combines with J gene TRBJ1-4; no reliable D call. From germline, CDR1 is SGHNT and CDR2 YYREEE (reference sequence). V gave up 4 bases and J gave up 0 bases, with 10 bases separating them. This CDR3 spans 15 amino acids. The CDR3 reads CASSRTGSTNEKLFF. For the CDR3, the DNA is TGTGCCAGCAGCCGAACGGGGTCAACTAATGAAAAACTGTTTTTT.

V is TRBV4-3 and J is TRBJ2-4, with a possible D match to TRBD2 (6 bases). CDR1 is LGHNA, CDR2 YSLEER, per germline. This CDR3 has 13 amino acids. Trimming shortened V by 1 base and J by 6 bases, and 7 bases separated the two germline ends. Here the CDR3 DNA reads TGCGCCAGCAGCCAAGTGGGGGGAAACATTCAGTACTTC. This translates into CASSQVGGNIQYF.

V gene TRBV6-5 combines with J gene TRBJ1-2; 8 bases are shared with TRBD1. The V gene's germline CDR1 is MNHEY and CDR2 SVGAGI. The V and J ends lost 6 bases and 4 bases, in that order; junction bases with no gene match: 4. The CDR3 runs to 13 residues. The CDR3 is CASSQQGGYGYTF. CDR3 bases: TGTGCCAGCAGCCAACAGGGGGGCTATGGCTACACCTTC.

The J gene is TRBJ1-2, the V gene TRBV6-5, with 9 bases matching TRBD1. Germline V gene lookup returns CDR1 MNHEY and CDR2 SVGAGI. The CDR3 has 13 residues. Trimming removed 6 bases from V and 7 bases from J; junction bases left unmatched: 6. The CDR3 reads CASRGQGRGGYTF. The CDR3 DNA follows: TGTGCCAGCAGGGGACAGGGCAGGGGTGGCTACACCTTC.

The CDR3 bases are TGTGCCAGCAGCAAAGAAGGGGCCGCCCAGCCCCAGCATTTT. Translated: CASSKEGAAQPQHF. The rearrangement links TRBV21-1 to TRBJ1-5; TRBD1 reflects the table's D call only, with no check against the DNA. TRBV21-1 is shown as a pseudogene. There are 14 residues in the CDR3.

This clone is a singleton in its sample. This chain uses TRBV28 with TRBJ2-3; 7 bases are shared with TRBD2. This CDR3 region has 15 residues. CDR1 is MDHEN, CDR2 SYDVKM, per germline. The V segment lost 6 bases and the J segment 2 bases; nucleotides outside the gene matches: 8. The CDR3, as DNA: TGTGCCAGCAGCCTCCGGGACTATGCCACAGATACGCAGTATTTT. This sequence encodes CASSLRDYATDTQYF.